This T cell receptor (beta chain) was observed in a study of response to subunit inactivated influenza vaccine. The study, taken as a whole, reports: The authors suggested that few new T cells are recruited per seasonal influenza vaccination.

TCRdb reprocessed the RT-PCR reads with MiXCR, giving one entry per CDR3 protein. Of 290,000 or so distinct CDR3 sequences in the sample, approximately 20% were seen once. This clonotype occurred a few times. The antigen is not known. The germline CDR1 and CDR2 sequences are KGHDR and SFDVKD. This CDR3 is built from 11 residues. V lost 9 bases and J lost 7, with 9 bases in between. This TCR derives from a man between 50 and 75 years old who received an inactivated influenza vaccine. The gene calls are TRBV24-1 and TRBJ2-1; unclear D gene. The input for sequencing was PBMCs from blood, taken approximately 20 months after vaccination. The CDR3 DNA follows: TGTGCCACCGGCCTTAGGAATGAGCAGTTCTTC. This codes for CATGLRNEQFF.